This TCR beta chain was observed in a study of blood T cells in healthy people across ages. The wider study: Per every two T cells, about one barcoded beta molecule was captured by template switching.

In the case of this clonotype: The antigen remains unidentified.

Primers used in a second PCR of roughly 6 to 11 cycles were a sample-barcoded 5' primer and a J-beta primer mix. Each CDR3 protein is one row after TCRdb ran MiXCR on the 5' RACE reads. The table lists hundreds of thousands of distinct CDR3 sequences, approximately 48% of them singletons. Study results and limitations: The study could not conclusively compare naive and antigen-experienced cells, given its unsorted PBMCs.

Trimming removed 1 base at V and 5 bases at J, with 12 bases between. Germline V CDR1 and CDR2: SGHVS, FNYEAQ. The CDR3 loop spans 14 amino acids. The sample consisted of blood. The clonotype was recovered from a man aged 55-75 years in good health. The V gene is TRBV7-6, the J gene TRBJ2-7; D not certain. Here the CDR3 DNA reads TGTGCCAGCAGCTTAGTCCCCGCGTCCGACGAGCAGTACTTC. Its protein product is CASSLVPASDEQYF.